Below are 25 T cell receptor beta chains sequenced from a single sample in a study of cytomegalovirus exposure and HLA in healthy donors. Libraries were prepared by immunoSEQ multiplex PCR; TCRdb keeps only in-frame clonotypes and omits some of them. Of over 250,000 clones listed, around 87% were seen once; the top ten hold approximately 1.1%. The sample comprised PBMCs. Receptors were obtained from a woman aged 25 to 45 in good health and CMV-seropositive.

V and J are TRBV5-6 and TRBJ1-4; D may be TRBD1 (6 bases). The CDR3 is 15 amino acids. V lost 1 base and J 3 bases, leaving 10 bases between the germline ends. The germline gives CDR1 SGHDT, CDR2 YYEEEE. CDR3: CASSLWGAANEKLFF. Here the CDR3 DNA reads TGTGCCAGCAGCTTGTGGGGGGCAGCTAATGAAAAACTGTTTTTT.

The chain joins TRBV28 to TRBJ2-7; D gene uncertain. The germline gives CDR1 MDHEN, CDR2 SYDVKM. V gave up 2 bases and J gave up 0 bases, with 2 bases separating them. The CDR3 is 12 residues long. This chain's CDR3 is CASSLASYEQYF. The CDR3 DNA follows: TGTGCCAGCAGTTTAGCCTCCTACGAGCAGTACTTC. The whole variable domain, remainder taken from reference TRBV28 and TRBJ2-7, is DVKVTQSSRYLVKRTGEKVFLECVQDMDHENMFWYRQDPGLGLRLIYFSYDVKMKEKGDIPEGYSVSREKKERFSLILESASTNQTSMYLCASSLASYEQYFGPGTRLTVT.

The genes are TRBV7-2 and TRBJ2-5; 8 bases agree with TRBD1. V lost 1 base and J lost 5; bases outside the gene matches: 9. CDR3 size: 16 residues. Germline-derived CDR1 and CDR2 are SGHTA and FQGNSA. The CDR3 DNA reads TGTGCCAGCAGCTTAGAAGGTGGCAGGGGGCAGGAGACCCAGTACTTC. This encodes CASSLEGGRGQETQYF.

This clone came up once. J is TRBJ1-3 and V is TRBV7-6; D perhaps matches TRBD1 (6 bases). Trimming stripped 1 base from V and 0 bases from J, with 19 bases between. The CDR3 is 19 amino acids. Per germline, CDR1 SGHVS and CDR2 FNYEAQ. The CDR3, as DNA: TGTGCCAGCAGCTTAGTGGGATTCGGACAGATTGGCTCTGGAAACACCATATATTTT. It specifies CASSLVGFGQIGSGNTIYF.

The chain recombines TRBV7-2 with TRBJ1-2; possible D gene TRBD1, 5 bases. Trimming left V 2 bases short and J 3 bases short, with 7 bases between. Germline assignment: CDR1 SGHTA and CDR2 FQGNSA. The CDR3 has 13 residues. Here the CDR3 reads CASSLRGYYGYTF. CDR3 DNA sequence: TGTGCCAGCAGCTTACGGGGGTACTATGGCTACACCTTC.

The chain has TRBV28 and TRBJ2-1; 9 positions agree with TRBD1. The CDR3 contains 14 residues. J gave up 4 bases and V 8 bases, and 6 bases lay outside the gene matches. Germline CDR1 is MDHEN and CDR2 is SYDVKM. DNA of the CDR3: TGTGCCAGCCTGCGGGACAGGGTATACAATGAGCAGTTCTTC. Protein sequence: CASLRDRVYNEQFF. Full variable domain (rest looked up from reference TRBV28 and TRBJ2-1): DVKVTQSSRYLVKRTGEKVFLECVQDMDHENMFWYRQDPGLGLRLIYFSYDVKMKEKGDIPEGYSVSREKKERFSLILESASTNQTSMYLCASLRDRVYNEQFFGPGTRLTVL.

The J gene is TRBJ2-1, the V gene TRBV5-6; D uncertain. The CDR3 totals 15 residues. V shed 2 bases and J shed 1 base, with 10 bases lying between them. Germline V gene data show CDR1 as SGHDT and CDR2 as YYEEEE. This CDR3 reads CASSLGPGSYNEQFF. CDR3 sequence (DNA): TGTGCCAGCAGCTTAGGGCCCGGGTCCTACAATGAGCAGTTCTTC.

This chain connects TRBV11-2 to TRBJ2-5; tentative D call: TRBD1 (5 bases). Germline V lookup: CDR1 SGHAT, CDR2 FQNNGV. There are 17 residues in the CDR3. V lost 1 base and J 0 bases, leaving 15 bases between the germline ends. CDR3 protein: CASSLGVGRSNQETQYF. The CDR3 DNA sequence: TGTGCCAGCAGCTTAGGAGTGGGGCGCTCCAACCAAGAGACCCAGTACTTC.

The V and J genes are TRBV7-9 and TRBJ2-7; D gene unclear. This CDR3 spans 14 amino acids. Trimming cost V 1 base and J 6 bases, with 13 bases left between them. Germline V CDR1 and CDR2: SEHNR, FQNEAQ (reference sequence). CDR3 coding DNA: TGTGCCAGCAGCTTAGATCGGACCACCGGCGAGCAGTACTTC. It translates to CASSLDRTTGEQYF.

V usage is TRBV28 and J usage is TRBJ2-1; no clear D. Germline CDR1 and CDR2: MDHEN and SYDVKM. CDR3 length: 13 amino acids. V was clipped by 5 bases and J by 7 bases, with 12 bases between them. The CDR3 sequence: CASSGAKGNEQFF. CDR3 coding DNA: TGTGCCAGCAGTGGTGCCAAAGGGAATGAGCAGTTCTTC.

CDR3 loop: CASSEGPPGRGYTF. The CDR3 region has the DNA TGTGCCAGCAGTGAGGGACCTCCAGGAAGAGGCTACACCTTC. The V gene is TRBV25-1, the J gene TRBJ1-2, with D perhaps TRBD1 (5 bases). The germline gives CDR1 MGHDK, CDR2 SYGVNS. This CDR3 has 14 amino acids. Deletions cut 3 bases from V and 8 bases from J, with 16 bases between.

This clone was found many times. The chain combines TRBV6-1 with TRBJ2-2; TRBD1 aligns across 7 bases. V gave up 5 bases and J gave up 0 bases; unmatched junction bases: 3. Germline V gene sequence: CDR1 MNHNS, CDR2 SASEGT. CDR3 size: 15 residues. The CDR3 reads CASSIQGANTGELFF. DNA for the CDR3: TGTGCCAGCAGTATTCAGGGGGCGAACACCGGGGAGCTGTTTTTT.

The V call is TRBV30, the J call TRBJ1-1; D call uncertain. V lost 0 bases and J lost 2, with 16 bases in between. In germline, CDR1 is GTSNPN, CDR2 SVGIG (reference sequence). The CDR3 length is 16 residues. CDR3 in amino acids: CAWSVAWADQNTEAFF. In nucleotides, the CDR3 is TGTGCCTGGAGTGTCGCTTGGGCAGATCAAAACACTGAAGCTTTCTTT.

The V and J genes are TRBV6-5 and TRBJ1-1, with D possibly being TRBD1 (5 bases). The V gene lost 0 bases and the J gene lost 6 bases, with 14 bases spanning the gap. The CDR3 consists of 15 residues. CDR1 and CDR2 from the germline V gene are MNHEY and SVGAGI. The CDR3 DNA follows: TGTGCCAGCAGTTACTCTTCGGGTCGGGGCGCTGAAGCTTTCTTT. Translating it yields CASSYSSGRGAEAFF.

The chain is built from TRBV7-9 and TRBJ2-1; 10 positions match TRBD1. The V gene's germline CDR1 is SEHNR and CDR2 FQNEAQ (reference sequence). Trimming cost V 2 bases and J 9 bases; bases outside gene matches: 13. There are 17 residues in the CDR3. This CDR3 reads CASSLPSRDRGFGEQFF. CDR3 sequence (DNA): TGTGCCAGCAGCTTACCTTCCCGGGACAGGGGTTTCGGTGAGCAGTTCTTC.

The V call is TRBV19, the J call TRBJ1-2; no clear D gene. Germline lookup yields CDR1 LNHDA and CDR2 SQIVND (reference sequence). The CDR3 spans 12 residues. With 3 bases removed from V and 7 bases from J, the gap between germline ends came to 9 bases. In nucleotides, the CDR3 is TGTGCCAGTAGTATGGACGCGGCTGGCTACACCTTC. This gives the protein CASSMDAAGYTF.

This chain joins TRBV27 and TRBJ1-2, with TRBD1 matching 7 bases. The CDR3 is 14 amino acids. Trimming cost V 3 bases and J 8 bases; bases outside gene matches: 9. Germline V gene data show CDR1 as MNHEY and CDR2 as SMNVEV (reference sequence). The CDR3 DNA sequence: TGTGCCAGCAGTTTTCAGGGACAGCTAGGGGGCTACACCTTC. This sequence encodes CASSFQGQLGGYTF.

The chain recombines TRBV6-6 with TRBJ1-2; D remains unclear. The CDR3 is 11 residues long. The ends were cut back, 7 bases at V and 2 bases at J, with 5 bases in the middle. Germline V CDR1 and CDR2: MNHNY, SVGAGI (reference sequence). CDR3: CASNGNYGYTF. The CDR3 DNA sequence: TGTGCCAGCAACGGGAACTATGGCTACACCTTC.

The chain has TRBV19 and TRBJ1-2, with D maybe TRBD1 (6 bases). The CDR3 has 12 amino acids. Trimming took 4 bases from V and 8 from J, leaving 11 bases between them. CDR1 is LNHDA and CDR2 is SQIVND in the germline V gene (reference sequence). In DNA, the CDR3 is TGTGCCAGTAGTACCTCAAGGGGGGGCTACACCTTC. This codes for CASSTSRGGYTF.

The chain couples TRBV5-6 to TRBJ1-5, with D unclear. Trimming shortened V by 1 base and J by 8 bases, and 16 bases separated the two germline ends. This CDR3 spans 15 amino acids. Germline V CDR1 and CDR2: SGHDT, YYEEEE. CDR3: CASSLRVAGNKPQHF. CDR3 nucleotide sequence: TGTGCCAGCAGCTTGAGAGTGGCGGGGAATAAGCCCCAGCATTTT.

This rearrangement joins TRBV27 to TRBJ2-7; D is uncertain. From germline, CDR1 is MNHEY and CDR2 SMNVEV (reference sequence). V gave up 0 bases and J gave up 7 bases, with 13 bases separating them. CDR3 size: 14 residues. CDR3 nucleotide sequence: TGTGCCAGCAGTTTATCTCCACAGAGATGGGAGCAGTACTTC. Translation gives CASSLSPQRWEQYF.

The chain couples TRBV25-1 to TRBJ2-1; 9 bases are shared with TRBD1. Trimming removed 8 bases from V and 15 bases from J; junction bases left unmatched: 8. This CDR3 has 11 residues. Germline loops: CDR1 MGHDK, CDR2 SYGVNS. The chain's CDR3 is CASGHGTGPFF. As DNA, the CDR3 is TGTGCCAGCGGACATGGGACAGGGCCGTTCTTC.

The V and J genes are TRBV5-1 and TRBJ2-7, with 7 bases that match TRBD1. The J segment lost 2 bases and the V segment lost 4 bases, leaving 9 bases of the junction unmatched. The length of the CDR3 is 15 residues. The germline V gene has CDR1 SGHRS and CDR2 YFSETQ. Here the CDR3 reads CASSRGTEKTYEQYF. The CDR3 DNA reads TGCGCCAGCAGCAGAGGGACAGAAAAGACCTACGAGCAGTACTTC.

This rearrangement joins TRBV4-2 to TRBJ2-7; 13 nucleotides match TRBD2. V trimming: 2 bases; J trimming: 4 bases; junction bases outside the gene matches: 5. The CDR3 sequence is 16 residues long. The V gene's germline CDR1 is LGHNA and CDR2 YNFKEQ. The CDR3 sequence is CASSQRTSGSWYEQYF. CDR3 in DNA: TGTGCCAGCAGCCAAAGGACTAGCGGGAGTTGGTACGAGCAGTACTTC.

This clone showed up just once. This rearrangement joins TRBV4-1 to TRBJ2-3; tentatively, D is TRBD2 (6 bases). The CDR3 runs 17 residues. CDR1 is MGHRA, CDR2 YSYEKL, per germline. Trimming pared 4 bases from V and 0 bases from J, leaving 17 bases between. CDR3 protein: CASSPSLAATSTDTQYF. CDR3 nucleotide sequence: TGCGCCAGCAGCCCATCCTTAGCGGCGACTAGCACAGATACGCAGTATTTT.